This T cell receptor beta chain was sequenced in a study of regulatory T cells in long-lasting Graves disease. Sequencing libraries for TCR beta were prepared with iRepertoire HTBI primers and Arm-PCR of CDR3 regions. MiXCR, applied by TCRdb to the multiplex PCR reads, yields one record per CDR3 protein. The sample records a few hundred thousand distinct CDR3 sequences, around a fifth being singletons. This clonotype was found many times. Time point: persistent/refractory GD, antithyroid drugs over 5 years with positive TRAb. Extracted RNA from PBMCs served as the source of the TCR library. Sample: peripheral blood mononuclear cells (PBMCs), taken when the disease was refractory, from a patient treated with antithyroid drugs. The TCR sequence derives from a female donor with Graves disease.

The CDR3 reads CASSASRSSYEQYF. As DNA, the CDR3 is TGTGCCAGCAGTGCGAGTCGGAGCTCCTACGAGCAGTACTTC. The gene calls are TRBV6-1 and TRBJ2-7; D is unresolved. V lost 4 bases, J lost 0 bases, and 10 bases lay in between. CDR1 is MNHNS and CDR2 is SASEGT in the germline V gene. This CDR3 comprises 14 residues.